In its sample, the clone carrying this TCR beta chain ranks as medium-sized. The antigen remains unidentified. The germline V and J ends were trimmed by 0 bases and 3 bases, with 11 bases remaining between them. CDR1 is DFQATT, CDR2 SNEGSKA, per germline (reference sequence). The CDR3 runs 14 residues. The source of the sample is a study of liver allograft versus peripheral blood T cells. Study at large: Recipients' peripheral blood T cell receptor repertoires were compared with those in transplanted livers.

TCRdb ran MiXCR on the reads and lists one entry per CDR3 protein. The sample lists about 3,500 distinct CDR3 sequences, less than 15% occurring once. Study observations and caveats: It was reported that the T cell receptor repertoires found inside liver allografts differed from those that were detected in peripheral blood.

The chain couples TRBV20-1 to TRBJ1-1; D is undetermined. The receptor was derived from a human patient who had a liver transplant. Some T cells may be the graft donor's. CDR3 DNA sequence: TGCAGTGCTAGAGATACGCGGTCGGACACTGAAGCTTTCTTT. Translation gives CSARDTRSDTEAFF.